This T cell receptor (beta chain) originates from a study of blood T cell repertoires in COVID-19. Study-wide context: From the United States, Italy and Spain came samples of acute and convalescent COVID-19. From T cells, B-cell-depleted T cells, or PBMCs came the material, which was cDNA or gDNA.

J lost 5 bases, V lost 10 bases, and 7 bases had no gene match. The CDR3 spans 14 residues. Germline values: CDR1 KGHDR, CDR2 SFDVKD. Per the study methods: How many nucleated cells were present was estimated from reference gene primer amplification. Assay: immunoSEQ multiplex PCR; the TCRdb copy retains only in-frame clones and omits some. V, J and clone size were drawn from that table, and D and trimming were deduced from the DNA. The sample holds around 260,000 clones, around nine tenths seen once. Seattle participants joined during active infection and were tracked over time. Sequencing input: peripheral blood. This sequence originates from an older woman with COVID-19, enrolled during active disease. V usage is TRBV24-1 and J usage is TRBJ2-3; 11 positions agree with TRBD1. Written as DNA, the CDR3 is TGTGCCACACCGGGACAGGGGGTATTAGATACGCAGTATTTT. Translating gives CATPGQGVLDTQYF.